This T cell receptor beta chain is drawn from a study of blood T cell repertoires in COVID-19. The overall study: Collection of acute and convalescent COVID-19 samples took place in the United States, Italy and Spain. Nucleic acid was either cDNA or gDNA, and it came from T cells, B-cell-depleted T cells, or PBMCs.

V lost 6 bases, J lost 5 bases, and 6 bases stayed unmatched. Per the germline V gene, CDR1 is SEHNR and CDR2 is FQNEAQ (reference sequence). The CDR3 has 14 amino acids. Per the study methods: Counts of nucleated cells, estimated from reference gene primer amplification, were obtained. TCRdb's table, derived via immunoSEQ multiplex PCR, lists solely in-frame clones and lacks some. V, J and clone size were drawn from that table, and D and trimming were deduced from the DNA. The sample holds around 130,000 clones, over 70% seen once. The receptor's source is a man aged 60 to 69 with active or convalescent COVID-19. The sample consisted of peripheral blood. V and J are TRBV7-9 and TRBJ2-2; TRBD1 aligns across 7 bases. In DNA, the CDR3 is TGTGCCAGCAGACTTGCGACAGGGACCGGGGAGCTGTTTTTT. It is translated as CASRLATGTGELFF.